The 24 T cell receptor beta chains below come from one sample, sequenced in a study of blood T cell dynamics during melanoma immunotherapy. Time point meaning: week 3, after first cycle of checkpoint inhibitor. The table came from immunoSEQ multiplex PCR; TCRdb's copy has only in-frame clones and leaves some out. The table has approximately 11,000 clones, approximately 89% seen once; the top ten hold nearly 25%. Specimen: blood, collected from a patient treated with checkpoint blockade. Source of these receptors: a human donor with melanoma.

This clone was seen just once. This chain connects TRBV19 to TRBJ2-1, with 7 nucleotides matching TRBD2. There are 15 residues in the CDR3. Looked up from germline, CDR1 is LNHDA and CDR2 is SQIVND (reference sequence). Trimming at V came to 2 bases and at J to 8 bases, leaving 9 bases not matched to a gene. The CDR3: CASSIRAGVGDEQFF. The CDR3 DNA reads as TGTGCCAGTAGTATACGGGCGGGAGTGGGCGATGAGCAGTTCTTC.

This chain uses TRBV2 with TRBJ1-1, with D unclear. The germline CDR1 and CDR2 sequences are SNHLY and FYNNEI. CDR3 length equals 12 residues. Trimming left V 2 bases short and J 4 bases short, with 5 bases between. CDR3 bases: TGTGCCAGCAGTGAATGGGCCACTGAAGCTTTCTTT. Residues: CASSEWATEAFF.

The V call is TRBV19, the J call TRBJ1-5; tentative D call: TRBD1 (6 bases). V gave up 4 bases and J gave up 0 bases, with 13 bases separating them. This CDR3 is 16 amino acids long. Per the germline V gene, CDR1 is LNHDA and CDR2 is SQIVND (reference sequence). DNA of the CDR3: TGTGCCAGTAGTACGCGACAGGCCTATAGCAATCAGCCCCAGCATTTT. It is translated as CASSTRQAYSNQPQHF.

By share of the sample, this clone is large. This chain uses TRBV4-1 with TRBJ2-3; D is unresolved. This CDR3 is built from 14 residues. V was clipped by 0 bases and J by 2 bases, with 6 bases between them. The V gene's germline CDR1 is MGHRA and CDR2 YSYEKL. In DNA, the CDR3 is TGCGCCAGCAGCCAAGATCGGAACACAGATACGCAGTATTTT. Protein sequence: CASSQDRNTDTQYF.

V gene TRBV29-1 combines with J gene TRBJ1-1; TRBD1 agrees at 9 bases. This CDR3 is built from 12 residues. After removal of 6 bases from V and 7 bases from J, the junction contained 6 bases not matched to a gene. Germline V gives CDR1 SQVTM, CDR2 ANQGSEA. CDR3 sequence (DNA): TGCAGCGTCAACAGGGGGCAGGGTGAAGCTTTCTTT. Residues: CSVNRGQGEAFF.

This clone has more than one count but fewer than ten. The chain links TRBV2 to TRBJ1-3; a possible D gene is TRBD1 (5 bases). This CDR3 comprises 14 residues. Germline V CDR1 and CDR2: SNHLY, FYNNEI. V dropped 7 bases and J dropped 4 bases, with 14 bases sitting between them. The CDR3 DNA is TGTGCCAGCAACCCGAAGGGGCGCGGAAACACCATATATTTT. It translates to CASNPKGRGNTIYF.

The gene calls are TRBV18 and TRBJ2-2; D is perhaps TRBD1 or TRBD2 (5 bases each). The CDR3 sequence is 15 residues long. With 8 bases removed from V and 2 bases from J, the gap between germline ends came to 15 bases. CDR1 and CDR2 from the germline V gene are KGHSH and LQKENI. The CDR3 coding sequence is TGTGCCAGCCCCCTTTCGGGGCGCAACACCGGGGAGCTGTTTTTT. Protein product: CASPLSGRNTGELFF.

This sequence joins TRBV11-2 and TRBJ2-1; D may be TRBD2 (6 bases). The CDR3 extends over 12 amino acids. CDR1 SGHAT and CDR2 FQNNGV come from the germline V gene. The V end was cut by 6 bases, the J end by 9 bases, with 12 bases between. The CDR3 spells CASRSSGGEQFF. CDR3 in DNA: TGTGCCAGCAGGTCCTCCGGGGGTGAGCAGTTCTTC.

This chain joins TRBV29-1 and TRBJ2-7; the match to TRBD1 covers 8 bases. Germline CDR1 SQVTM, CDR2 ANQGSEA. J gave up 11 bases and V 0 bases, and 6 bases lay outside the gene matches. CDR3 size: 12 residues. The CDR3 DNA reads TGCAGCGTTGAAGATCTTCAGGACAGGGAGTACTTC. It codes for CSVEDLQDREYF.

J is TRBJ2-5 and V is TRBV21-1; the DNA was not used to check the table's D call, TRBD2. TRBV21-1 is a pseudogene segment. The CDR3 is made up of 14 amino acids. As DNA, the CDR3 is TGTGCCAGCACCCGGGATGGCCGACCCCGGACCCAGTACTTC. Encoded protein: CASTRDGRPRTQYF.

This sequence joins TRBV6-6 and TRBJ2-7; 12 bases are a match to TRBD2. The junction had 4 bases not matched to a gene; V was cut back by 4 bases and J by 3 bases. CDR1 is MNHNY, CDR2 SVGAGI, per germline (reference sequence). CDR3 length equals 15 residues. The CDR3 region is CASSLGTSGRYEQYF. DNA for the CDR3: TGTGCCAGCAGTTTAGGGACTAGCGGGCGCTACGAGCAGTACTTC.

This clone was seen only a few times. The chain combines TRBV14 with TRBJ1-4; D is perhaps TRBD1 (6 bases). Germline V gives CDR1 SGHDN, CDR2 FVKESK. The CDR3 runs 13 residues. Trimming left V 2 bases short and J 11 bases short, with 12 bases between. CDR3 loop: CASSQNRQGKLFF. CDR3 nucleotides: TGTGCCAGCAGCCAAAACCGCCAGGGGAAACTGTTTTTT. The full variable domain, rest sourced from reference TRBV14 and TRBJ1-4, is EAGVTQFPSHSVIEKGQTVTLRCDPISGHDNLYWYRRVMGKEIKFLLHFVKESKQDESGMPNNRFLAERTGGTYSTLKVQPAELEDSGVYFCASSQNRQGKLFFGSGTQLSVL.

The rearrangement joins TRBV2 to TRBJ2-7, with TRBD1 identical over 10 bases. V shed 6 bases, J shed 6 bases, and the junction held 8 bases outside the gene matches. In germline, CDR1 is SNHLY, CDR2 FYNNEI. The CDR3 is 14 amino acids. The CDR3 loop reads CASSWGDRGPEQYF. The CDR3 coding sequence is TGTGCCAGCAGCTGGGGGGACAGGGGCCCCGAGCAGTACTTC.

This sequence joins TRBV5-1 and TRBJ2-7, with TRBD2 matching over 10 bases. Trimming took 4 bases from V and 2 from J; bases not matched to a gene: 6. Germline V gene lookup returns CDR1 SGHRS and CDR2 YFSETQ. This CDR3 is 15 amino acids long. The CDR3 protein is CASSLRLAGAYEQYF. Here the CDR3 DNA reads TGCGCCAGCAGCCTAAGACTAGCGGGTGCCTACGAGCAGTACTTC. Complete variable domain (other parts from reference TRBV5-1 and TRBJ2-7): KAGVTQTPRYLIKTRGQQVTLSCSPISGHRSVSWYQQTPGQGLQFLFEYFSETQRNKGNFPGRFSGRQFSNSRSEMNVSTLELGDSALYLCASSLRLAGAYEQYFGPGTRLTVT.

V and J are TRBV28 and TRBJ1-4; D remains ambiguous. Trimming took 3 bases from V and 0 from J, leaving 5 bases between them. CDR3 size: 14 residues. Germline CDR1 reads MDHEN; CDR2 reads SYDVKM. In DNA form, the CDR3 reads TGTGCCAGCAGTTTTGGCACAACTAATGAAAAACTGTTTTTT. Its translation: CASSFGTTNEKLFF.

The genes are TRBV21-1 and TRBJ1-5; the DNA was not compared with TRBD1, the D call given in the table. TRBV21-1 is noted as a pseudogene. The CDR3 covers 18 residues. For the CDR3, the DNA is TGTGCCAGCAGCCCCCCCCGCCGGGACAGGAAACATAATCAGCCCCAGCATTTT. Amino acid sequence: CASSPPRRDRKHNQPQHF.

The rearrangement links TRBV7-3 to TRBJ2-3; D might be TRBD2 (6 bases). This CDR3 has 14 amino acids. Germline lookup yields CDR1 SGHTA and CDR2 FQGTGA. Trimming took off 4 bases at V and 5 bases at J, with 13 bases between the two ends. The CDR3 loop is CASSSPRRGDTQYF. The CDR3 DNA sequence: TGTGCCAGCAGCTCCCCCCGGAGGGGAGATACGCAGTATTTT. Drawing the rest from reference TRBV7-3 and TRBJ2-3, the complete variable domain is GAGVSQTPSNKVTEKGKYVELRCDPISGHTALYWYRQSLGQGPEFLIYFQGTGAADDSGLPNDRFFAVRPEGSVSTLKIQRTERGDSAVYLCASSSPRRGDTQYFGPGTRLTVL.

As regards this clone: One end of the junction varies from germline; a read error may be responsible. The chain employs TRBV18 and TRBJ1-4; TRBD1 might be the D (6 bases). CDR1 is KGHSH and CDR2 is LQKENI in the germline V gene. The CDR3 is made up of 13 amino acids. CDR3 in amino acids: CASSGGPNEKLFF. The CDR3, as DNA: TGTGCCAGCTCAGGGGGCCCTAACGAAAAACTGTTTTTT. The complete variable domain, with remaining parts taken from reference TRBV18 and TRBJ1-4, reads NAGVMQNPRHLVRRRGQEARLRCSPMKGHSHVYWYRQLPEEGLKFMVYLQKENIIDESGMPKERFSAEFPKEGPSILRIQQVVRGDSAAYFCASSGGPNEKLFFGSGTQLSVL.

This chain joins TRBV27 and TRBJ2-7, with D maybe TRBD2 (5 bases). The CDR3 loop spans 14 amino acids. Germline-derived CDR1 and CDR2 are MNHEY and SMNVEV (reference sequence). Deletions cut 2 bases from V and 1 base from J, with 9 bases between. DNA for the CDR3: TGTGCCAGCAGTTTAGGGTGGACTTCCTACGAGCAGTACTTC. The encoded protein is CASSLGWTSYEQYF.

The chain links TRBV10-3 to TRBJ1-6; no firm D call. Germline CDR1 and CDR2: ENHRY and SYGVKD. The CDR3 consists of 12 residues. Trimming removed 2 bases at V and 14 bases at J, with 10 bases between. The CDR3 spells CAISEDSWALHF. The CDR3 DNA reads as TGTGCCATCAGTGAGGACTCATGGGCCCTCCACTTT.

The chain links TRBV10-3 to TRBJ2-1, with TRBD1 as a possible D gene (5 bases). The CDR3 loop spans 15 amino acids. Looked up from germline, CDR1 is ENHRY and CDR2 is SYGVKD. Trimming cost V 10 bases and J 0 bases, with 16 bases left between them. The CDR3 DNA follows: TGTGCCACCCAACTACAGGTGAGCTCCTACAATGAGCAGTTCTTC. Amino acid sequence: CATQLQVSSYNEQFF.

V and J are TRBV2 and TRBJ2-5; 7 positions agree with TRBD1. The end of the DNA is better explained by TRBJ2-7, so the J call may be wrong. Germline V gene data show CDR1 as SNHLY and CDR2 as FYNNEI. The CDR3 covers 12 residues. CDR3 sequence: CASKGQSYEQYF. The CDR3 region has the DNA TGTGCCAGCAAGGGACAGTCATACGAGCAGTACTTC.

The chain links TRBV27 to TRBJ2-7, with a tentative D call TRBD2 (5 bases). The germline V gene encodes CDR1 MNHEY and CDR2 SMNVEV (reference sequence). The CDR3 sequence is 14 residues long. The V end lost 8 bases, the J end lost 4 bases, and 18 bases lay between the germline ends. CDR3 loop: CASSEGLSKYEQYF. The CDR3 DNA is TGTGCCAGCTCCGAGGGTCTTAGTAAGTACGAGCAGTACTTC.

On this clone: Relative to the germline gene, one junction end is altered; a read error may explain this. V usage is TRBV12-5 and J usage is TRBJ1-2, with D hard to call. The germline V gene encodes CDR1 LGHNT and CDR2 FRNRAP. The CDR3 consists of 14 residues. CDR3 in DNA: TGTGCCAGTGGTTTGTACGTACAGAACTATGGCTACACCTTC. This codes for CASGLYVQNYGYTF.